This T cell receptor beta chain is drawn from a study of neoadjuvant anti-PD-1 for oral cavity cancer. The CDR3 totals 14 residues. The V gene's germline CDR1 is KGHSH and CDR2 LQKENI. V gave up 5 bases and J gave up 0 bases, with 8 bases separating them. This clone was picked up a small number of times. The data were produced by immunoSEQ multiplex PCR, yet TCRdb's version contains in-frame clones alone and is incomplete. The profile shows about 16,000 clones, approximately 79% of them singletons. The J gene is TRBJ1-5, the V gene TRBV18, with D uncertain. The sample was PBMCs, taken before nivolumab (anti-PD-1) treatment. The sequence was collected from a person aged 40 to 85 with oral cavity squamous cell carcinoma. CDR3: CASSGTNSNQPQHF. The CDR3 DNA follows: TGTGCCAGCTCAGGAACTAATAGCAATCAGCCCCAGCATTTT.